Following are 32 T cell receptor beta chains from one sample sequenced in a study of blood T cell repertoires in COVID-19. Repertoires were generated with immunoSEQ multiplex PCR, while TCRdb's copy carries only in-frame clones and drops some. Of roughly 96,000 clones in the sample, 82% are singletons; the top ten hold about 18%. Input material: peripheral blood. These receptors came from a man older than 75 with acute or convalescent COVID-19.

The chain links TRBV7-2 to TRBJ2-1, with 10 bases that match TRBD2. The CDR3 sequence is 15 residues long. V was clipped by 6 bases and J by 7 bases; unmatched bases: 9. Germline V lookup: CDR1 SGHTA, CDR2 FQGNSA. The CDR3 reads CASSAISGGTNEQFF. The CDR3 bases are TGTGCCAGCAGTGCTATTAGCGGGGGGACGAATGAGCAGTTCTTC.

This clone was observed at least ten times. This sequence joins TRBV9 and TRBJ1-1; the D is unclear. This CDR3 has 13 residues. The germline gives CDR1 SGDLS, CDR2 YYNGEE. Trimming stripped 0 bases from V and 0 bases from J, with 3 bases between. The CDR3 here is CASSVALNTEAFF. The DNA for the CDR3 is TGTGCCAGCAGCGTAGCTCTGAACACTGAAGCTTTCTTT.

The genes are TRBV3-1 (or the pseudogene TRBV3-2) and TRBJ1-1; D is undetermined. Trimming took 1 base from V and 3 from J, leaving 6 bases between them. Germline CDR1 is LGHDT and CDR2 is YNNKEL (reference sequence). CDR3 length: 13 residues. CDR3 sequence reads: CASSQGRYTEAFF. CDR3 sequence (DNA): TGTGCCAGCAGCCAAGGTAGATACACTGAAGCTTTCTTT.

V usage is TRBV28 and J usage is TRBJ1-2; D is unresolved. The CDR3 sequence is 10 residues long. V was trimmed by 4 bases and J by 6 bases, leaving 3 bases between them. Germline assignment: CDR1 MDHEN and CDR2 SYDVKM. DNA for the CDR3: TGTGCCAGCAGTTCCAATGGCTACACCTTC. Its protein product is CASSSNGYTF.

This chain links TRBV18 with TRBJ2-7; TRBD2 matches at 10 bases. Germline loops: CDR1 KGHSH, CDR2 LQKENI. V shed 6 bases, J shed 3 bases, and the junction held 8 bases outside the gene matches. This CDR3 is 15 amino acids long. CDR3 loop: CASSEGLAGVYEQYF. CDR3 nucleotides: TGTGCCAGCTCGGAAGGGCTAGCGGGAGTCTACGAGCAGTACTTC.

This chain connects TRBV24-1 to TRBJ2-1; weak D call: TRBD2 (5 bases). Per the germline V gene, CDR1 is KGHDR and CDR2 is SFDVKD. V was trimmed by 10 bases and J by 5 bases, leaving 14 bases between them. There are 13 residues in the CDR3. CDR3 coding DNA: TGTGCCACGGACGGGGAAGAGGACAATGAGCAGTTCTTC. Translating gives CATDGEEDNEQFF.

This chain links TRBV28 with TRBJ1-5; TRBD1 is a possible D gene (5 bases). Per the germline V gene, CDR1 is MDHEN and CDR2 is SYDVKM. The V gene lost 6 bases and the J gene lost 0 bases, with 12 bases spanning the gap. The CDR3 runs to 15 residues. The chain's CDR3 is CASSTDTFSNQPQHF. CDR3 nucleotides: TGTGCCAGCAGCACGGACACCTTTAGCAATCAGCCCCAGCATTTT.

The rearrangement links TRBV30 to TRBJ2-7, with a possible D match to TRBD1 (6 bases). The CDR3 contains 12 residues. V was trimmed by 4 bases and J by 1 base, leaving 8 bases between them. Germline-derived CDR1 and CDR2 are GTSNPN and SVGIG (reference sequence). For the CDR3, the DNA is TGTGCCTGGACGCAGGGGTCCTACGAGCAGTACTTC. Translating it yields CAWTQGSYEQYF.

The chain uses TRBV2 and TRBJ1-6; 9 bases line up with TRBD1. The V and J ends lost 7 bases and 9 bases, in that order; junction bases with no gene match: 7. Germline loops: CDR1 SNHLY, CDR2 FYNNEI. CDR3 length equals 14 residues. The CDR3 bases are TGTGCCAGCATCAGGGACAGGGATCTTTCACCCCTCCACTTT. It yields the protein CASIRDRDLSPLHF.

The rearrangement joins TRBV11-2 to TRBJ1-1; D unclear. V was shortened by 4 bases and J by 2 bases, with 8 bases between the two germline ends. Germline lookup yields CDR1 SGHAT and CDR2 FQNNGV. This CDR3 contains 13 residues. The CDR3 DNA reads TGTGCCAGCAGCTCAACAGATAACACTGAAGCTTTCTTT. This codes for CASSSTDNTEAFF. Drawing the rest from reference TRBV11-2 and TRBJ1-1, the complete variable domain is EAGVAQSPRYKIIEKRQSVAFWCNPISGHATLYWYQQILGQGPKLLIQFQNNGVVDDSQLPKDRFSAERLKGVDSTLKIQPAKLEDSAVYLCASSSTDNTEAFFGQGTRLTVV.

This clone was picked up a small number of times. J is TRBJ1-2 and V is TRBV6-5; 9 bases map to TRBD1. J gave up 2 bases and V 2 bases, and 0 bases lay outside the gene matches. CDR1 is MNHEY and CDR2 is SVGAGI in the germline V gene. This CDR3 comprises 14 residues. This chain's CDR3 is CASSYGTGNYGYTF. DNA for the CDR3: TGTGCCAGCAGTTACGGGACAGGGAACTATGGCTACACCTTC.

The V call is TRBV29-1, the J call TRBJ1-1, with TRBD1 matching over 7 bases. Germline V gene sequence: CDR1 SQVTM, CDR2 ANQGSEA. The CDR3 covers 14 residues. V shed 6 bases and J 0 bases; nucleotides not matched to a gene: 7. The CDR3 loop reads CSVGGQLMNTEAFF. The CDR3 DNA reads TGCAGCGTCGGGGGACAGCTCATGAACACTGAAGCTTTCTTT.

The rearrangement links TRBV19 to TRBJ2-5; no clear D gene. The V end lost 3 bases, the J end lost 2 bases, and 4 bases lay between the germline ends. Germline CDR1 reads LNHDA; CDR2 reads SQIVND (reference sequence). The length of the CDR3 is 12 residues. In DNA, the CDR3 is TGTGCCAGTAGTATCCCTCAAGAGACCCAGTACTTC. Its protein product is CASSIPQETQYF.

The CDR3 nucleotides read TGTGCCAGCAGTACAGGGATGGTCGGTAATTCACCCCTCCACTTT. It is translated as CASSTGMVGNSPLHF. The V call is TRBV6-5, the J call TRBJ1-6; tentatively, D is TRBD1 (6 bases). The CDR3 length is 15 residues. CDR1 is MNHEY and CDR2 is SVGAGI in the germline V gene. V shed 5 bases and J shed 6 bases, with 14 bases lying between them.

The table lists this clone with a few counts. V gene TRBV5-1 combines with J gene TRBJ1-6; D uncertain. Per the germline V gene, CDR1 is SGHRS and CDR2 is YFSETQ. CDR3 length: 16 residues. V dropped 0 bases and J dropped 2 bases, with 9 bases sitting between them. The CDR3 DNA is TGCGCCAGCAGCTTGGTAGGAGCCGCCTATAATTCACCCCTCCACTTT. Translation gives CASSLVGAAYNSPLHF.

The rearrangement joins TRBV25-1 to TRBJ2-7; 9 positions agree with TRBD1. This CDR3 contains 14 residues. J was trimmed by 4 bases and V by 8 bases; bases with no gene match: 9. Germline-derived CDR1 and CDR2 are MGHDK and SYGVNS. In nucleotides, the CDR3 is TGTGCCAGCCGCGGGACAGGGAAGAAATACGAGCAGTACTTC. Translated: CASRGTGKKYEQYF.

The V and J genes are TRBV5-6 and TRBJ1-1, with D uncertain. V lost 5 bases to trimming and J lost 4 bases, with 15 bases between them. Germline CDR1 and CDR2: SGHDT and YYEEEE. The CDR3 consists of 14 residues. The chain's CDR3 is CASRDDGRSTEAFF. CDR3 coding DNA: TGTGCCAGCAGGGATGACGGTAGGAGCACTGAAGCTTTCTTT.

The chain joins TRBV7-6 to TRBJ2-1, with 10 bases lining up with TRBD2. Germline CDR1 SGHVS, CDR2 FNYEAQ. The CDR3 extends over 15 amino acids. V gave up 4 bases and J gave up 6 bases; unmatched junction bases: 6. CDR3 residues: CASSSRLAGINEQFF. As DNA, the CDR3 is TGTGCCAGCAGCTCCAGACTAGCGGGTATCAATGAGCAGTTCTTC.

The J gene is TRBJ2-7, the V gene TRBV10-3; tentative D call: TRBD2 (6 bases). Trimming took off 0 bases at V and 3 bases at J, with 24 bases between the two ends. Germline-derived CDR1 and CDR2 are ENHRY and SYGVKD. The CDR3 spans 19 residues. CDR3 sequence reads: CAISESSRRAGPPLYEQYF. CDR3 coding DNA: TGTGCCATCAGTGAGTCGAGTCGACGGGCGGGGCCCCCCCTCTACGAGCAGTACTTC.

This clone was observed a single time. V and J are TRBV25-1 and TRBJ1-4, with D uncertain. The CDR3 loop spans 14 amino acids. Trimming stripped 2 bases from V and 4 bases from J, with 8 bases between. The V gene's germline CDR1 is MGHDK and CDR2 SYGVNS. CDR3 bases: TGTGCCAGCAGTGAACGCCAGTTTAATGAAAAACTGTTTTTT. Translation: CASSERQFNEKLFF.

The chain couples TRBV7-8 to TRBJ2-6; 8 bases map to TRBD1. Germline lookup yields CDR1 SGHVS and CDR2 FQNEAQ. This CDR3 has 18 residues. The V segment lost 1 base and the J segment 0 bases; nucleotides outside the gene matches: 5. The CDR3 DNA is TGTGCCAGCAGCTTAGTGGTGACAGGGGACTCTGGGGCCAACGTCCTGACTTTC. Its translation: CASSLVVTGDSGANVLTF.

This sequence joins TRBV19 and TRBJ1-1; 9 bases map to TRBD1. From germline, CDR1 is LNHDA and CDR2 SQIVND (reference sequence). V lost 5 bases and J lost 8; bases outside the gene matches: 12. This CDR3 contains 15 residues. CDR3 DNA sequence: TGTGCCAGTAGTTATGCCGGGACAGGGCCCGAAGAAGCTTTCTTT. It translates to CASSYAGTGPEEAFF.

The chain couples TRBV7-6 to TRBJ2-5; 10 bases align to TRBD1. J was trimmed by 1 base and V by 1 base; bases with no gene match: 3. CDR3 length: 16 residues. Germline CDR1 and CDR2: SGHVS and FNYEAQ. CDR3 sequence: CASSLGTGGLQETQYF. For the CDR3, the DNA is TGTGCCAGCAGCTTAGGGACAGGGGGACTCCAAGAGACCCAGTACTTC. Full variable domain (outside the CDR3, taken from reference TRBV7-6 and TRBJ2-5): GAGVSQSPRYKVTKRGQDVALRCDPISGHVSLYWYRQALGQGPEFLTYFNYEAQQDKSGLPNDRFSAERPEGSISTLTIQRTEQRDSAMYRCASSLGTGGLQETQYFGPGTRLLVL.

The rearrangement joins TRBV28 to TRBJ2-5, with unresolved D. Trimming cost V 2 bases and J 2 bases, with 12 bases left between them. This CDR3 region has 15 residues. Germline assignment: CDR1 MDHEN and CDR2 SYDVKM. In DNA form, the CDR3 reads TGTGCCAGCAGTTTAACGGGTGCCCCACAAGAGACCCAGTACTTC. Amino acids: CASSLTGAPQETQYF.

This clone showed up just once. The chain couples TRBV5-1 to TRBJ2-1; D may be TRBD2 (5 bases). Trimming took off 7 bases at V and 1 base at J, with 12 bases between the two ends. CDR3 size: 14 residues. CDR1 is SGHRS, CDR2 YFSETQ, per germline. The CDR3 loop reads CASGTGMSYNEQFF. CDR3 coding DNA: TGCGCCAGCGGTACCGGGATGTCCTACAATGAGCAGTTCTTC. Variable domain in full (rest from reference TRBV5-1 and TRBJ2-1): KAGVTQTPRYLIKTRGQQVTLSCSPISGHRSVSWYQQTPGQGLQFLFEYFSETQRNKGNFPGRFSGRQFSNSRSEMNVSTLELGDSALYLCASGTGMSYNEQFFGPGTRLTVL.

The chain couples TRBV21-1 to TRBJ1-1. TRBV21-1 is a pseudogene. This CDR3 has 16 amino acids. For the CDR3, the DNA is TGTGCCAGCAGCAAAGGCCAACGGTGGAGGAACACTGAAGCTTTCTTT. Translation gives CASSKGQRWRNTEAFF.

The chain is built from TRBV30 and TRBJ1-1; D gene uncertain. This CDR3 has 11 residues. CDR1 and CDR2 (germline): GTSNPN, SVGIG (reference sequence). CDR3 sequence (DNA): TGTGGGGCCATACGGGGCACTGAAGCTTTCTTT. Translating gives CGAIRGTEAFF.

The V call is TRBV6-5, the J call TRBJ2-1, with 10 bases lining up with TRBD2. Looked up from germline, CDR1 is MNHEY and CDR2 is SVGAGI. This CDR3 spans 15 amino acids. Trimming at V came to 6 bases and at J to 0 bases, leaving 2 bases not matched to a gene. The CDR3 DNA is TGTGCCAGCAGGGGGACTAGCGCCTCCTACAATGAGCAGTTCTTC. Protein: CASRGTSASYNEQFF.

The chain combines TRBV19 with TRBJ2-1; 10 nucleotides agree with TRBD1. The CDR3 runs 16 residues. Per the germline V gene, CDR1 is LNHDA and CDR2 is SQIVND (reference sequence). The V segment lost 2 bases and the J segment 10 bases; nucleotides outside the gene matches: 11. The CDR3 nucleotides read TGTGCCAGTAGTATATATGGGACAGGGGCCCAGGGAGAGCAGTTCTTC. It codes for CASSIYGTGAQGEQFF.

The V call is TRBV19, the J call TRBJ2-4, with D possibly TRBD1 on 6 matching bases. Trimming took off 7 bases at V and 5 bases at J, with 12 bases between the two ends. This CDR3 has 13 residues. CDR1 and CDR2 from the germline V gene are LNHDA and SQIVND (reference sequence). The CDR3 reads CASTTHRENIQYF. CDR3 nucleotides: TGTGCCAGTACTACGCACAGGGAAAACATTCAGTACTTC. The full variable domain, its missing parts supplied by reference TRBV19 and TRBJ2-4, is DGGITQSPKYLFRKEGQNVTLSCEQNLNHDAMYWYRQDPGQGLRLIYYSQIVNDFQKGDIAEGYSVSREKKESFPLTVTSAQKNPTAFYLCASTTHRENIQYFGAGTRLSVL.

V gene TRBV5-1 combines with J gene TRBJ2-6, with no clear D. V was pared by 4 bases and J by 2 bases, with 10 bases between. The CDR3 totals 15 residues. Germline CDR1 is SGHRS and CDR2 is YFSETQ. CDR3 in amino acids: CASSNMAAGANVLTF. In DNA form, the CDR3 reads TGCGCCAGCAGCAACATGGCAGCTGGGGCCAACGTCCTGACTTTC.

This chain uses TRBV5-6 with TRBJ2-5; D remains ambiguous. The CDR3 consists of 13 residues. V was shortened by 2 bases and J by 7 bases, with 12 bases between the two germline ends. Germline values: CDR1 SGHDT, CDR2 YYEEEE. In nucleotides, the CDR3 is TGTGCCAGCAGCTTAACCGGGTCGGGGACCCAGTACTTC. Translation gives CASSLTGSGTQYF.